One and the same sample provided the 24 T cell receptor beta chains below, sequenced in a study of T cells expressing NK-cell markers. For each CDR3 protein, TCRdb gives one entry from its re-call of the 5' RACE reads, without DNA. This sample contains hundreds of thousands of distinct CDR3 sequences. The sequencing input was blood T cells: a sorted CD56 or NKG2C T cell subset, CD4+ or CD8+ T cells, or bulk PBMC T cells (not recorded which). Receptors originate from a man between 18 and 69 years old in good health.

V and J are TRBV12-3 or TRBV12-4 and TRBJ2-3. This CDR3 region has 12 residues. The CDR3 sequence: CASSGGSDTQYF.

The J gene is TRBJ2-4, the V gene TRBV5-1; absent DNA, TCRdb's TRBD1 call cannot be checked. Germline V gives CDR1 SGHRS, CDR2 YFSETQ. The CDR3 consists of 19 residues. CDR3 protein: CASSVTPLQGVLAKNIQYF.

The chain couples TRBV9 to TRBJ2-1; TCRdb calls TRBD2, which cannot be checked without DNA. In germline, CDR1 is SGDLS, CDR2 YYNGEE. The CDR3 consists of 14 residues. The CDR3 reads CASSLSPEYNEQFF.

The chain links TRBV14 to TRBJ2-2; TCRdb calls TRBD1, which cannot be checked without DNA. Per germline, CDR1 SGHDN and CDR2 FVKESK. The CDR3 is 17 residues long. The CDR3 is CASSPRDRGLRTGELFF.

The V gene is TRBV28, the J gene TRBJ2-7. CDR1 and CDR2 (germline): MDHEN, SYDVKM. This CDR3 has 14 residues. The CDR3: CASTPVRNSYEQYF.

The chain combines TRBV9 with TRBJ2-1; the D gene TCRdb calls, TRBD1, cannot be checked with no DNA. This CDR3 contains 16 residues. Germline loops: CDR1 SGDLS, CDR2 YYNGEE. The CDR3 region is CASSVDLAGVANEQFF.

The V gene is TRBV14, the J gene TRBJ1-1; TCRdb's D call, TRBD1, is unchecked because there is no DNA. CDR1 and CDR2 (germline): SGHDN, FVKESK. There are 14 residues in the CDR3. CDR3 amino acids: CASSQGGGGTEAFF.

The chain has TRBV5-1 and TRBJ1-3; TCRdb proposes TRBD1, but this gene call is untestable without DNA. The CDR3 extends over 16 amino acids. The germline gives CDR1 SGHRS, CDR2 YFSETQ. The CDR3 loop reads CASSSRPQDTGNTIYF. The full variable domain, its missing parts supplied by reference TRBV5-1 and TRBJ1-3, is KAGVTQTPRYLIKTRGQQVTLSCSPISGHRSVSWYQQTPGQGLQFLFEYFSETQRNKGNFPGRFSGRQFSNSRSEMNVSTLELGDSALYLCASSSRPQDTGNTIYFGEGSWLTVV.

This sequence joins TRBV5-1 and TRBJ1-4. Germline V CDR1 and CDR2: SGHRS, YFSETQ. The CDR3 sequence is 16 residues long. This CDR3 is CASSLVGTSGGEKLFF. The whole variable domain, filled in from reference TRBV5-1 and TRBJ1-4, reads KAGVTQTPRYLIKTRGQQVTLSCSPISGHRSVSWYQQTPGQGLQFLFEYFSETQRNKGNFPGRFSGRQFSNSRSEMNVSTLELGDSALYLCASSLVGTSGGEKLFFGSGTQLSVL.

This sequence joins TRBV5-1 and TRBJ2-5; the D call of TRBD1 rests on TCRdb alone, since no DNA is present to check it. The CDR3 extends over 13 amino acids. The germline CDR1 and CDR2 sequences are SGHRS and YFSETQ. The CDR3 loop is CASSLNRQGSKYF.

This CDR3 reads CASSYRRTNSYEQYF. The J gene is TRBJ2-7, the V gene TRBV11-1. Germline CDR1 is SGHAT and CDR2 is FQDESV (reference sequence). This CDR3 comprises 15 residues.

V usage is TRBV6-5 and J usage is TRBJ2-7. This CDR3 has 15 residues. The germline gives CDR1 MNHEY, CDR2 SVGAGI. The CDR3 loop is CASSYQNGLSYEQYF.

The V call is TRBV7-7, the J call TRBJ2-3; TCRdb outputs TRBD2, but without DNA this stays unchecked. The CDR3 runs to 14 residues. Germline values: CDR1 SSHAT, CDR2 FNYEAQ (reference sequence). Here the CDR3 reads CASSPSTGSDTQYF.

This CDR3 reads CASSFLASESYEQYF. The V and J genes are TRBV7-2 and TRBJ2-7. The germline V gene encodes CDR1 SGHTA and CDR2 FQGNSA. The CDR3 is 15 residues long.

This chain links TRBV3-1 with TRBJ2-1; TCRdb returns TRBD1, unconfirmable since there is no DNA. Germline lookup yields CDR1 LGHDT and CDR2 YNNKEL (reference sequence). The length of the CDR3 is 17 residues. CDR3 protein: CASSLSPWGSTYNEQFF.

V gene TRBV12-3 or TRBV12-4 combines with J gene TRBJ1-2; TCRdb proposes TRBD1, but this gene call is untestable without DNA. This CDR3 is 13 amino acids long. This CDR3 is CASTPGRGNGYTF.

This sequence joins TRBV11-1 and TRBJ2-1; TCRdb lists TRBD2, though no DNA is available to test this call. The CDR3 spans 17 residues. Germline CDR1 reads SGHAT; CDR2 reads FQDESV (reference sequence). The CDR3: CASSLARDFLSYNEQFF.

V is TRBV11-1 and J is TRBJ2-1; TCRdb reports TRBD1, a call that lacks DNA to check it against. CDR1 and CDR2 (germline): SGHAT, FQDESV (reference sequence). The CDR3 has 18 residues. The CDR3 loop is CASSWPPQGILSYNEQFF.

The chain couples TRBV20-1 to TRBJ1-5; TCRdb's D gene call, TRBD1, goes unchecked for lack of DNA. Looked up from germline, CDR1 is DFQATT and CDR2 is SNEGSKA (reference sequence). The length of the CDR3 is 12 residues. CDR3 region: CSAGTGDQPQHF.

CDR3 sequence reads: CASSLVSSGGVQTQYF. The chain couples TRBV7-2 to TRBJ2-5; TCRdb picks TRBD1, but there is no DNA to check that call. The CDR3 consists of 16 residues. CDR1 and CDR2 (germline): SGHTA, FQGNSA.

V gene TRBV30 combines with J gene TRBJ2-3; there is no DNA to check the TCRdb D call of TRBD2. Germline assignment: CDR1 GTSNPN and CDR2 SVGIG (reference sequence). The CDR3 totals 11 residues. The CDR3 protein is CAWLERGTQYF.

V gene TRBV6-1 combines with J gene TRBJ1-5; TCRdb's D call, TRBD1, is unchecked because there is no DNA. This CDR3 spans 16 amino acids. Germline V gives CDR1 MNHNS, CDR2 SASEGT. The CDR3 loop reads CASSEGANRVNQPQHF.

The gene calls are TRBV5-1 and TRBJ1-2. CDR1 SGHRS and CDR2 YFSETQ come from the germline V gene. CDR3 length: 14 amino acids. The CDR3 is CASSLNARARGYTF.

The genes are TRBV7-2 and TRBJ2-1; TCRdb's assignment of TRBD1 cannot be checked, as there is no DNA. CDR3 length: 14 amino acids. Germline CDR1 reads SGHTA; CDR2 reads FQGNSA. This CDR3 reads CASSLASGGARQFF. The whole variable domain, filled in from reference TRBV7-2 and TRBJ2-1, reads GAGVSQSPSNKVTEKGKDVELRCDPISGHTALYWYRQSLGQGLEFLIYFQGNSAPDKSGLPSDRFSAERTGGSVSTLTIQRTQQEDSAVYLCASSLASGGARQFFGPGTRLTVL.